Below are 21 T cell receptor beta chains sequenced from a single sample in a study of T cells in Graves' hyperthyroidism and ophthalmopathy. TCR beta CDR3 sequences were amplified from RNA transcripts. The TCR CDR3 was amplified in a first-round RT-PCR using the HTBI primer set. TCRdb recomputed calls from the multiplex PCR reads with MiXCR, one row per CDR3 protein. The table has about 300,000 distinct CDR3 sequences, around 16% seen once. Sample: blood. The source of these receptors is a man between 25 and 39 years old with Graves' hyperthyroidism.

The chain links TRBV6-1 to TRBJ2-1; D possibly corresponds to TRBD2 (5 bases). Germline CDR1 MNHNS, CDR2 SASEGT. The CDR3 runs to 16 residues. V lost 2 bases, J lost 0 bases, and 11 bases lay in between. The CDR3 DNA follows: TGTGCCAGCAGTGAATTGCGGGTGAGCTCCTACAATGAGCAGTTCTTC. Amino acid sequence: CASSELRVSSYNEQFF.

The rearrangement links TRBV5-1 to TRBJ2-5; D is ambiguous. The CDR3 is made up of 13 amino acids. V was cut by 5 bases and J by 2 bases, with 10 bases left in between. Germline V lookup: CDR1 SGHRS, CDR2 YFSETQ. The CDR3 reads CASRTNVQETQYF. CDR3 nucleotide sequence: TGCGCCAGCAGGACGAATGTTCAAGAGACCCAGTACTTC.

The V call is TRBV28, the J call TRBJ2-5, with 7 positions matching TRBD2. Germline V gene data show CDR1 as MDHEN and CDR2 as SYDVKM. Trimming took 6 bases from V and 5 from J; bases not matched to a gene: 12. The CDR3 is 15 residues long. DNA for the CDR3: TGTGCCAGCAGCACACCCCAGAGCGGGGTTGAGACCCAGTACTTC. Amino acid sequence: CASSTPQSGVETQYF. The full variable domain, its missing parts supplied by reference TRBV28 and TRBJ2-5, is DVKVTQSSRYLVKRTGEKVFLECVQDMDHENMFWYRQDPGLGLRLIYFSYDVKMKEKGDIPEGYSVSREKKERFSLILESASTNQTSMYLCASSTPQSGVETQYFGPGTRLLVL.

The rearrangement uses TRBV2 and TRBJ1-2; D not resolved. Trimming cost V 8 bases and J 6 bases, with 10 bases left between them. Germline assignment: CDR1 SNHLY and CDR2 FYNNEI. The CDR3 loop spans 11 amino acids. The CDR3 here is CASCQEDGYTF. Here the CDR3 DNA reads TGTGCCAGCTGCCAGGAGGATGGCTACACCTTC. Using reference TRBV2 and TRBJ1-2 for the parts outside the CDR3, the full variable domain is EPEVTQTPSHQVTQMGQEVILRCVPISNHLYFYWYRQILGQKVEFLVSFYNNEISEKSEIFDDQFSVERPDGSNFTLKIRSTKLEDSAMYFCASCQEDGYTFGSGTRLTVV.

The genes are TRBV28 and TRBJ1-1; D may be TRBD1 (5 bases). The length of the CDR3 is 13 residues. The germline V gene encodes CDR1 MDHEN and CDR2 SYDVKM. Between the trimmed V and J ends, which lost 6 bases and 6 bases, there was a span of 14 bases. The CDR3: CASRSSGDAEAFF. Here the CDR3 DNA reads TGTGCCAGCAGGTCCTCGGGGGACGCTGAAGCTTTCTTT.

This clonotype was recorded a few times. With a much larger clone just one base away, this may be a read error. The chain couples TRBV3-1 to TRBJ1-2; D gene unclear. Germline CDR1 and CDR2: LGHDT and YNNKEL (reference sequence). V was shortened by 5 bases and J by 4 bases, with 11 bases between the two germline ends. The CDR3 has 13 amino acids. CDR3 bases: TGTGCCAGCAGCTCGATTCGGGGCTATGGCTACACCTTC. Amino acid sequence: CASSSIRGYGYTF.

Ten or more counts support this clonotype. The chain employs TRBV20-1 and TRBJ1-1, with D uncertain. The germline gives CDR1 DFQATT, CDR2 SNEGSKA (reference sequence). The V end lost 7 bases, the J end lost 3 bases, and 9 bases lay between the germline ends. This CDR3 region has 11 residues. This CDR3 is CSGAADTEAFF. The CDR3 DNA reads TGCAGTGGGGCCGCTGACACTGAAGCTTTCTTT.

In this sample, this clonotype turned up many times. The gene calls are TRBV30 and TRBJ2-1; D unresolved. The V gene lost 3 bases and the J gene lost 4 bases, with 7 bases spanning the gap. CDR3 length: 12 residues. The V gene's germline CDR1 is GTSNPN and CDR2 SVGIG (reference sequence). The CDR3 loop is CAWRLTYNEQFF. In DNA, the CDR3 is TGTGCCTGGAGACTAACTTACAATGAGCAGTTCTTC.

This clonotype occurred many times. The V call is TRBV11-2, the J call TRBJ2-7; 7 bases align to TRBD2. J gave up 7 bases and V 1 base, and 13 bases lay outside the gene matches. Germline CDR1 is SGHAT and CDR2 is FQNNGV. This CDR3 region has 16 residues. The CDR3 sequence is CASSLVIPSGLGEQYF. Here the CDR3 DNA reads TGTGCCAGCAGCTTAGTTATTCCTAGCGGCCTGGGAGAGCAGTACTTC.

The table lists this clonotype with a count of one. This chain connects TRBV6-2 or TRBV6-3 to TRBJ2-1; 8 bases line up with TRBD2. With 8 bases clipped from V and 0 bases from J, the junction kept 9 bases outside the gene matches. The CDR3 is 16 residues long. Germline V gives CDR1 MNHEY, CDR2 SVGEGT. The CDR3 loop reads CASFEIAGSSYNEQFF. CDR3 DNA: TGTGCCAGCTTCGAGATAGCGGGAAGCTCCTACAATGAGCAGTTCTTC.

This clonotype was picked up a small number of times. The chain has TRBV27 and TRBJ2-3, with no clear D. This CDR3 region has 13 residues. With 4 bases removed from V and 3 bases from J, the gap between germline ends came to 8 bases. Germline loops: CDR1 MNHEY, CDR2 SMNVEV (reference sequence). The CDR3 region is CASSSKVTDTQYF. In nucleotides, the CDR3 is TGTGCCAGCAGTTCAAAAGTGACAGATACGCAGTATTTT.

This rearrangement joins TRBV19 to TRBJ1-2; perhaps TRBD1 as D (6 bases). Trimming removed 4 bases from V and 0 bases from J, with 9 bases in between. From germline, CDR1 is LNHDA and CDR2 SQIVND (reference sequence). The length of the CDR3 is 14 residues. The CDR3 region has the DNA TGTGCCAGTAGTACGACAGGAGCTAACTATGGCTACACCTTC. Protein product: CASSTTGANYGYTF.

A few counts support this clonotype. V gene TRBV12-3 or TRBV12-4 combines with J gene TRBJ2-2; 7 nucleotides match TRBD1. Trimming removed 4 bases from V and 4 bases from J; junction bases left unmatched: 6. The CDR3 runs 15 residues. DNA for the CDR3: TGTGCCAGCAGTTACTTGACAGGGTTCACCGGGGAGCTGTTTTTT. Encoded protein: CASSYLTGFTGELFF.

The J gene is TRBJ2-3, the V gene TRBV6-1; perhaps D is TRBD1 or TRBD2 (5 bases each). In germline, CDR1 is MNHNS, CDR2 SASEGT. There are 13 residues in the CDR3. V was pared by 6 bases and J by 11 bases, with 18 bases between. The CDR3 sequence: CASRRRDRLGQYF. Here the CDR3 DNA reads TGTGCCAGCAGACGCCGGGACCGACTGGGGCAGTATTTT.

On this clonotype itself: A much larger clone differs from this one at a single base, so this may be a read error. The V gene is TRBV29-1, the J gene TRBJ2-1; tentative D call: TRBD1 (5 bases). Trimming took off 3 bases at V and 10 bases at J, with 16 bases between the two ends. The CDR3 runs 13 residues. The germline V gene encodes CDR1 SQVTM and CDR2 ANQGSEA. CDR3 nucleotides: TGCAGCGTTGAGGGTCTGGGAACAGGCGAGCAGTTCTTC. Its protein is CSVEGLGTGEQFF.

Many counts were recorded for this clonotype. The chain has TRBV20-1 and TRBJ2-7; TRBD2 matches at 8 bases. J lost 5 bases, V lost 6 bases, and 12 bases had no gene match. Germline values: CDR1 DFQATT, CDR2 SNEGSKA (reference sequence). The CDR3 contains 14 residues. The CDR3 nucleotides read TGCAGTGCCGCCGGGGGGGGATTAGGTGACGAGCAGTACTTC. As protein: CSAAGGGLGDEQYF.

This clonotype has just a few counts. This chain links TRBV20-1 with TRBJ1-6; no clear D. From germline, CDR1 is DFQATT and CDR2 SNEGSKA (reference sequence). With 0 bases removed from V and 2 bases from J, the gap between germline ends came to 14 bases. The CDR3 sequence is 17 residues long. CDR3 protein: CSAREARIITYNSPLHF. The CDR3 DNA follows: TGCAGTGCTAGAGAGGCCAGGATTATCACCTATAATTCACCCCTCCACTTT.

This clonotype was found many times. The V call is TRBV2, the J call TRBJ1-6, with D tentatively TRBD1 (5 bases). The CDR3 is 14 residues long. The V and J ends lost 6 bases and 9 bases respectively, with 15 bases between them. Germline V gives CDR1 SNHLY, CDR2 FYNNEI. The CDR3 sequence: CASSMTVNGSPLHF. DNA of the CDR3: TGTGCCAGCAGCATGACAGTGAATGGTTCACCCCTCCACTTT.

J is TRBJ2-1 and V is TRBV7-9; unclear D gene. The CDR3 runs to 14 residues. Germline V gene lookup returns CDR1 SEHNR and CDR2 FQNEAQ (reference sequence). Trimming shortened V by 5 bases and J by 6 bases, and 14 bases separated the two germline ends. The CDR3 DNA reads TGTGCCAGCAGCCTACCTCTTGAATTCAATGAGCAGTTCTTC. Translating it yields CASSLPLEFNEQFF.

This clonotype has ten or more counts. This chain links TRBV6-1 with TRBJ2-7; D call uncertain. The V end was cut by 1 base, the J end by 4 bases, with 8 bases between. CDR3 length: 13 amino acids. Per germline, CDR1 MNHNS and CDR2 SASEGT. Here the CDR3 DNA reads TGTGCCAGCAGTGAAGGGGCCTGGTACGAGCAGTACTTC. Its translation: CASSEGAWYEQYF.

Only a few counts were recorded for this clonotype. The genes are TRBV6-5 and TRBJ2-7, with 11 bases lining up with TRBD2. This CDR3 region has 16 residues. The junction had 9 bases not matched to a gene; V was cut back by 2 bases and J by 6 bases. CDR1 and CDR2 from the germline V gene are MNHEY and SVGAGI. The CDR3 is CASSYIRLAGNGEQYF. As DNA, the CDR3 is TGTGCCAGCAGTTACATTCGACTAGCGGGAAACGGCGAGCAGTACTTC.